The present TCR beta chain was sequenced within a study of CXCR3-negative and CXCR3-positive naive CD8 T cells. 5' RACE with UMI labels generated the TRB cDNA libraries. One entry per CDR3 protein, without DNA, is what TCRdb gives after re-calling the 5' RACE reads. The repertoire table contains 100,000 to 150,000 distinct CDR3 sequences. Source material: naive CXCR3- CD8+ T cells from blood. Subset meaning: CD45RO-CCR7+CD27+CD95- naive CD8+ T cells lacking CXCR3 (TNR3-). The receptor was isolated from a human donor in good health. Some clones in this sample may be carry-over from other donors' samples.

The CDR3 protein is CASSQRQGSPHEQYF. V usage is TRBV4-1 and J usage is TRBJ2-7; checking the TCRdb D call of TRBD1 is not possible without DNA. The V gene's germline CDR1 is MGHRA and CDR2 YSYEKL. The length of the CDR3 is 15 residues.